These 9 T cell receptor beta chains originate from one sample sequenced in a study of beta chain features in type 1 diabetes. Every isolated RNA sample was fully reverse transcribed, so sequencing captured expressed TCRB transcripts. Profiling relied on immunoSEQ multiplex PCR, and the TCRdb table lists in-frame clones only, not all of them. The sample has roughly 240,000 clones, over 65% seen once. Sequenced sample: naive CD4+ T cells from blood. These receptors were obtained from a man between 25 and 39 years old in good health.

Points on this clone: The sample holds other DNA sequences that translate to the same CDR3. The chain carries TRBV29-1 and TRBJ2-5, with D hard to call. V gave up 5 bases and J gave up 5 bases, with 6 bases separating them. The CDR3 is made up of 10 amino acids. Germline lookup yields CDR1 SQVTM and CDR2 ANQGSEA. The CDR3 spells CSVFEETQYF. CDR3 bases: TGCAGCGTTTTCGAGGAGACCCAGTACTTC.

CDR3 bases: TGCAGTGCTGGACAGAGCGGTACGCAGTATTTT. Translated, it gives CSAGQSGTQYF. The J gene is TRBJ2-3, the V gene TRBV20-1; weak D call: TRBD1 (6 bases). V gave up 5 bases and J gave up 8 bases, with 11 bases separating them. The CDR3 consists of 11 residues. Germline CDR1 is DFQATT and CDR2 is SNEGSKA (reference sequence).

The chain links TRBV29-1 to TRBJ1-3; D ambiguous. Germline V CDR1 and CDR2: SQVTM, ANQGSEA. Trimming shortened V by 6 bases and J by 0 bases, and 6 bases separated the two germline ends. The CDR3 is made up of 12 amino acids. The CDR3 bases are TGCAGCGTACAGTTCTCTGGAAACACCATATATTTT. The encoded protein is CSVQFSGNTIYF.

The rearrangement uses TRBV7-9 and TRBJ1-2; D is unresolved. The germline gives CDR1 SEHNR, CDR2 FQNEAQ (reference sequence). CDR3 length equals 15 residues. V was shortened by 2 bases and J by 0 bases, with 10 bases between the two germline ends. The CDR3 nucleotides read TGTGCCAGCAGCTTAAGAGGGTTAGCTAACTATGGCTACACCTTC. Translating it yields CASSLRGLANYGYTF.

This chain joins TRBV30 and TRBJ1-2; no reliable D call. The CDR3 totals 11 residues. Germline V CDR1 and CDR2: GTSNPN, SVGIG (reference sequence). V lost 3 bases and J lost 5, with 7 bases in between. The DNA for the CDR3 is TGTGCCTGGAGGTTGGAGTATGGCTACACCTTC. Its protein is CAWRLEYGYTF.

DNA of the CDR3: TGTGCCAGCAAAAGGTGGTATAGCGGGATCTACGAGCAGTACTTC. It encodes CASKRWYSGIYEQYF. The rearrangement uses TRBV11-2 and TRBJ2-7, with 8 bases identical to TRBD2. V dropped 7 bases and J dropped 3; count of bases not matched to a gene: 11. The CDR3 has 15 amino acids. The germline V gene has CDR1 SGHAT and CDR2 FQNNGV.

The CDR3 DNA reads TGTGCCAGCAGCGTAGCCCTAGCGGGGGGGCCAGAGGAGCTGTTTTTT. Translating gives CASSVALAGGPEELFF. The genes are TRBV9 and TRBJ2-2, with TRBD2 matching 12 bases. Trimming at V came to 0 bases and at J to 10 bases, leaving 7 bases not matched to a gene. The CDR3 extends over 16 amino acids. The germline CDR1 and CDR2 sequences are SGDLS and YYNGEE.

The rearrangement uses TRBV7-9 and TRBJ2-4; D is unresolved. CDR3 length: 15 amino acids. Trimming cost V 5 bases and J 0 bases, with 11 bases left between them. Germline CDR1 is SEHNR and CDR2 is FQNEAQ (reference sequence). CDR3 nucleotide sequence: TGTGCCAGCAGCGGCCTGACCTTAGCCAAAAACATTCAGTACTTC. Protein sequence: CASSGLTLAKNIQYF.

The V call is TRBV5-4, the J call TRBJ2-4; tentatively, D is TRBD1 (6 bases). V lost 4 bases, J lost 0 bases, and 14 bases lay in between. This CDR3 spans 16 amino acids. In germline, CDR1 is SGHNT, CDR2 YYREEE (reference sequence). Written as DNA, the CDR3 is TGTGCCAGCAGCCCCGGGGACACCGTAGCCAAAAACATTCAGTACTTC. It translates to CASSPGDTVAKNIQYF.